The rows below give T cell receptor beta chains drawn from one sample of a study of cytomegalovirus exposure and HLA in healthy donors. Data came from immunoSEQ multiplex PCR; TCRdb stores just in-frame clones and leaves some out. The data contain 200,000 to 250,000 clones, 70% to 80% of them seen just once; the ten biggest clones take up roughly 3%. The sample comprised PBMCs. These receptors originate from a woman aged 25 to 45 in good health and CMV-seronegative. CDR3s include the opening cysteine and the closing phenylalanine or tryptophan. Each record gives: J gene, clone size, V gene, D gene, CDR3 protein, CDR3 DNA. The D gene is left open where the match is weak. Only some rows state a clone size, as once, few, many or a class for expanded clones.

j_gene: TRBJ2-7
abundance: NA
v_gene: TRBV7-9
d_gene: NA
CDR3aa: CASSLFTGEYYEQYF
CDR3nt: TGTGCCAGCAGCTTATTTACAGGCGAATACTACGAGCAGTACTTC

j_gene: TRBJ2-7
abundance: NA
v_gene: TRBV15
d_gene: NA
CDR3aa: CATSRSVGGASYEQYF
CDR3nt: TGTGCCACCAGCAGATCCGTGGGGGGGGCCTCCTACGAGCAGTACTTC

j_gene: TRBJ2-5
abundance: NA
v_gene: TRBV7-8
d_gene: TRBD2
CDR3aa: CASSIGTSGGQETQYF
CDR3nt: TGTGCCAGCAGCATAGGGACTAGCGGGGGCCAAGAGACCCAGTACTTC

j_gene: TRBJ1-5
abundance: NA
v_gene: TRBV19
d_gene: NA
CDR3aa: CASRDLRGPQPQHF
CDR3nt: TGTGCCAGTAGGGACCTCAGGGGCCCTCAGCCCCAGCATTTT

j_gene: TRBJ1-5
abundance: NA
v_gene: TRBV23-1
d_gene: TRBD1
CDR3aa: CASSATGVQPQHF
CDR3nt: TGCGCCAGCAGTGCGACAGGGGTTCAGCCCCAGCATTTT

j_gene: TRBJ1-1
abundance: few
v_gene: TRBV6-5
d_gene: NA
CDR3aa: CASSYAGDIEAFF
CDR3nt: TGTGCCAGCAGTTATGCAGGGGATATTGAAGCTTTCTTT

j_gene: TRBJ1-2
abundance: NA
v_gene: TRBV7-9
d_gene: NA
CDR3aa: CSSSLAGGYGYTF
CDR3nt: TGTTCCAGCAGCTTAGCGGGGGGGTATGGCTACACCTTC

j_gene: TRBJ2-3
abundance: NA
v_gene: TRBV9
d_gene: TRBD2
CDR3aa: CASSVSGGVGLDTQYF
CDR3nt: TGTGCCAGCAGCGTTAGCGGGGGGGTGGGGTTAGATACGCAGTATTTT

j_gene: TRBJ2-7
abundance: NA
v_gene: TRBV28
d_gene: TRBD1
CDR3aa: CASRTGPAYEQYF
CDR3nt: TGTGCCAGCAGGACAGGGCCCGCCTACGAGCAGTACTTC

j_gene: TRBJ2-6
abundance: NA
v_gene: TRBV28
d_gene: TRBD1
CDR3aa: CATRDSVRSGANVLTF
CDR3nt: TGTGCCACCCGGGACAGCGTTAGGTCTGGGGCCAACGTCCTGACTTTC

j_gene: TRBJ1-1
abundance: few
v_gene: TRBV5-6
d_gene: TRBD1
CDR3aa: CASSLVYRGTEAFF
CDR3nt: TGTGCCAGCAGCTTGGTTTACAGGGGCACTGAAGCTTTCTTT

j_gene: TRBJ2-3
abundance: few
v_gene: TRBV4-2
d_gene: NA
CDR3aa: CASSHRQHRGDTQYF
CDR3nt: TGTGCCAGCAGCCACCGGCAACATCGGGGAGATACGCAGTATTTT

j_gene: TRBJ2-7
abundance: NA
v_gene: TRBV15
d_gene: NA
CDR3aa: CATSRDLSYEQYF
CDR3nt: TGTGCCACCAGCAGGGACTTGAGCTACGAGCAGTACTTC

j_gene: TRBJ2-7
abundance: NA
v_gene: TRBV5-1
d_gene: NA
CDR3aa: CASSLWAGEFYEQYF
CDR3nt: TGCGCCAGCAGCTTGTGGGCAGGGGAGTTCTACGAGCAGTACTTC

j_gene: TRBJ2-5
abundance: NA
v_gene: TRBV7-6
d_gene: NA
CDR3aa: CASSVPRDTLQETQYF
CDR3nt: TGTGCCAGCAGCGTCCCTCGGGATACCCTCCAAGAGACCCAGTACTTC

j_gene: TRBJ1-5
abundance: NA
v_gene: TRBV19
d_gene: NA
CDR3aa: CATGNQPQHF
CDR3nt: TGTGCCACCGGCAATCAGCCCCAGCATTTT

j_gene: TRBJ2-7
abundance: NA
v_gene: TRBV6-5
d_gene: NA
CDR3aa: CASSYSVGNYEQYF
CDR3nt: TGTGCCAGCAGTTACTCAGTCGGTAACTACGAGCAGTACTTC

j_gene: TRBJ2-7
abundance: NA
v_gene: TRBV4-2
d_gene: TRBD2
CDR3aa: CASSLRLAGGTGLFSYEQYF
CDR3nt: TGTGCCAGCAGCCTACGACTAGCGGGGGGAACTGGCTTATTCTCCTACGAGCAGTACTTC

j_gene: TRBJ2-2
abundance: NA
v_gene: TRBV4-1
d_gene: NA
CDR3aa: CASRFDTNTGELFF
CDR3nt: TGCGCCAGCAGATTCGACACAAACACCGGGGAGCTGTTTTTT

j_gene: TRBJ2-1
abundance: NA
v_gene: TRBV7-9
d_gene: TRBD2
CDR3aa: CASSLDGTRNEQFF
CDR3nt: TGTGCCAGCAGCTTAGATGGGACTAGAAATGAGCAGTTCTTC

j_gene: TRBJ1-1
abundance: NA
v_gene: TRBV27
d_gene: NA
CDR3aa: CASTSRVGTEAFF
CDR3nt: TGTGCCAGCACCAGCAGGGTGGGGACTGAAGCTTTCTTT

j_gene: TRBJ2-5
abundance: NA
v_gene: TRBV5-1
d_gene: NA
CDR3aa: CASGRELTQTQYF
CDR3nt: TGCGCCAGCGGTCGGGAACTAACCCAGACCCAGTACTTC

j_gene: TRBJ1-6
abundance: NA
v_gene: TRBV2
d_gene: NA
CDR3aa: CASSEEQGGMDSPLHF
CDR3nt: TGTGCCAGCAGTGAAGAACAGGGCGGCATGGATTCACCCCTCCACTTT

j_gene: TRBJ2-2
abundance: few
v_gene: TRBV6-4
d_gene: TRBD1
CDR3aa: CASSQGTGNTGELFF
CDR3nt: TGTGCCAGCAGCCAAGGGACAGGAAACACCGGGGAGCTGTTTTTT

j_gene: TRBJ1-2
abundance: few
v_gene: TRBV2
d_gene: TRBD1
CDR3aa: CASSLDRGGGYTF
CDR3nt: TGTGCCAGCAGCTTGGACAGGGGTGGTGGCTACACCTTC

j_gene: TRBJ2-5
abundance: NA
v_gene: TRBV5-4
d_gene: NA
CDR3aa: CASSFPQGDQETQYF
CDR3nt: TGTGCCAGCAGCTTCCCACAGGGAGATCAAGAGACCCAGTACTTC

j_gene: TRBJ1-2
abundance: once
v_gene: TRBV19
d_gene: TRBD1
CDR3aa: CASSPWTGGNYGYTF
CDR3nt: TGTGCCAGTAGTCCATGGACAGGAGGCAACTATGGCTACACCTTC

j_gene: TRBJ1-2
abundance: NA
v_gene: TRBV5-6
d_gene: NA
CDR3aa: CASSPGQTYGYTF
CDR3nt: TGTGCCAGCAGCCCCGGACAGACTTATGGCTACACCTTC

j_gene: TRBJ2-7
abundance: NA
v_gene: TRBV4-1
d_gene: TRBD2
CDR3aa: CASSQDLGASGRNEQYF
CDR3nt: TGCGCCAGCAGCCAAGATCTGGGGGCTAGCGGGAGAAACGAGCAGTACTTC

j_gene: TRBJ1-2
abundance: NA
v_gene: TRBV10-3
d_gene: NA
CDR3aa: CAISVGGANYGYTF
CDR3nt: TGTGCCATCAGTGTGGGGGGGGCAAACTATGGCTACACCTTC

j_gene: TRBJ2-5
abundance: few
v_gene: TRBV4-2
d_gene: TRBD2
CDR3aa: CASSQDGTSGETQYF
CDR3nt: TGTGCCAGCAGCCAAGACGGAACTAGCGGCGAGACCCAGTACTTC

j_gene: TRBJ1-6
abundance: NA
v_gene: TRBV6-6
d_gene: NA
CDR3aa: CASSSGLGSPLRF
CDR3nt: TGTGCCAGCAGTTCCGGACTCGGATCACCCCTCCGCTTT

j_gene: TRBJ1-1
abundance: NA
v_gene: TRBV5-4
d_gene: TRBD1
CDR3aa: CASSLGGRGRDTEAFF
CDR3nt: TGTGCCAGCAGCTTGGGGGGCAGGGGGCGGGACACTGAAGCTTTCTTT

j_gene: TRBJ2-5
abundance: NA
v_gene: TRBV5-1
d_gene: TRBD2
CDR3aa: CASSLASGQETQYF
CDR3nt: TGCGCCAGCAGCTTAGCTAGCGGCCAAGAGACCCAGTACTTC

j_gene: TRBJ1-5
abundance: NA
v_gene: TRBV2
d_gene: NA
CDR3aa: CASSKTGSGGDNQPQHF
CDR3nt: TGTGCCAGCAGTAAAACGGGGAGCGGCGGGGACAATCAGCCCCAGCATTTT

j_gene: TRBJ1-2
abundance: NA
v_gene: TRBV4-2
d_gene: NA
CDR3aa: CASSPGGRPYGYTF
CDR3nt: TGTGCCAGCAGCCCAGGTGGCAGACCCTATGGCTACACCTTC

j_gene: TRBJ1-6
abundance: NA
v_gene: TRBV2
d_gene: TRBD1
CDR3aa: CASRKGQGDNSPLHF
CDR3nt: TGTGCCAGCAGAAAAGGACAGGGTGATAATTCACCCCTCCACTTT

j_gene: TRBJ1-4
abundance: NA
v_gene: TRBV2
d_gene: TRBD1
CDR3aa: CASSEVGQGYEKLFF
CDR3nt: TGTGCCAGCAGTGAGGTCGGACAGGGATACGAAAAACTGTTTTTT

j_gene: TRBJ1-1
abundance: NA
v_gene: TRBV30
d_gene: NA
CDR3aa: CACDRTGMYTEAFF
CDR3nt: TGTGCCTGCGACAGGACGGGAATGTACACTGAAGCTTTCTTT

j_gene: TRBJ2-3
abundance: NA
v_gene: TRBV6-5
d_gene: NA
CDR3aa: CASSSVDTQYF
CDR3nt: TGTGCCAGCAGTTCAGTCGATACGCAGTATTTT

j_gene: TRBJ1-6
abundance: NA
v_gene: TRBV19
d_gene: TRBD1
CDR3aa: CASMGQGYSPLHF
CDR3nt: TGTGCCAGTATGGGACAGGGATACTCACCCCTCCACTTT

j_gene: TRBJ2-4
abundance: NA
v_gene: TRBV4-2
d_gene: NA
CDR3aa: CASSRAPTDINIQYF
CDR3nt: TGTGCCAGCAGCCGGGCGCCAACAGATATTAACATTCAGTACTTC

j_gene: TRBJ2-2
abundance: NA
v_gene: TRBV6-1
d_gene: TRBD2
CDR3aa: CASSASAGEGAGELFF
CDR3nt: TGTGCCAGCAGTGCATCGGCGGGAGAAGGGGCCGGGGAGCTGTTTTTT

j_gene: TRBJ2-1
abundance: NA
v_gene: TRBV11-2
d_gene: NA
CDR3aa: CASSLTSYNEQFF
CDR3nt: TGTGCCAGCAGCCTTACTTCCTACAATGAGCAGTTCTTC

j_gene: TRBJ1-1
abundance: NA
v_gene: TRBV19
d_gene: NA
CDR3aa: CASSISRNTEAFF
CDR3nt: TGTGCCAGTAGTATTTCCAGGAACACTGAAGCTTTCTTT

j_gene: TRBJ1-1
abundance: NA
v_gene: TRBV21-1
d_gene: NA
CDR3aa: CASSKGRFGQEYTEAFF
CDR3nt: TGTGCCAGCAGCAAAGGAAGGTTTGGGCAGGAATACACTGAAGCTTTCTTT